This TCR beta chain was sequenced during a study of T-cell memory formation after mild COVID-19. TCRdb passed the 5' RACE reads through MiXCR, listing each CDR3 protein once. The table shows 250,000 to 350,000 distinct CDR3 sequences, with 15% to 20% occurring only once. V was trimmed by 6 bases and J by 5 bases, leaving 17 bases between them. CDR3 length: 14 residues. Per germline, CDR1 DFQATT and CDR2 SNEGSKA (reference sequence). This clonotype has more than one count but fewer than ten. Its specificity is unknown. The study's findings and limits: Day 15 to 85 contracting clones showed balanced CD4/CD8; later expanders leaned CD4+. Pre-infection memory already had some responding clones, implying cross-reactive memory joined.

Sequencing was carried out using PBMCs or a T cell subset sorted from them (not recorded which). This clonotype originated in a man aged 18 to 29 who had mild COVID-19 (a few samples of this study predate the infection). Cell type and time point are not known. The rearrangement links TRBV20-1 to TRBJ2-4; weak D call: TRBD2 (6 bases). CDR3: CSAPPGTGENIQYF. CDR3 bases: TGCAGTGCCCCCCCCGGGACGGGAGAAAACATTCAGTACTTC.